This T cell receptor (beta chain) was captured by sequencing in a study of shared clonotypes between healthy human individuals (dated by TCRdb to the early 2020s). Describing the broader study: A couple of women and a few men aged 18 to 49 years were included in the cohort. For each donor, CD4 naive and CD4 memory were each given three plates, CD8 naive was given two plates, and CD8 memory was given one plate. To estimate repertoire size and how much clonotypes are shared between individuals, the study performed deep sequencing of blood TCR repertoires from a handful of healthy adults. To increase sequencing depth and limit assay-specific biases, different laboratories used diverse techniques to prepare libraries and sequence TCR repertoires. Leukapheresis yielded between about 0.94 and 9 billion PBMCs per donor.

Trimming removed 0 bases from V and 3 bases from J, leaving 14 bases between the germline ends. The CDR3 has 16 amino acids, counting the end cysteine and phenylalanine. The sequence is cut down to CDR3 DNA, 48 bases in frame from base 1. The CDR1 and CDR2 encoded by the germline V gene (reference sequence) are LNHDA and SQIVND. Results and caveats for the whole study, not just this receptor: The small number of donors limited the genetic and exposure-history diversity represented. Compared with non-shared clonotypes, clonotypes shared by all four sorted-subset donors had higher generation probabilities. Based on pairwise subsampling, the degree of clonotype sharing among donors was expected to be affected by sequencing depth. Sharing across a few donors was observed for roughly 5% of naive CD4, over 3% of naive CD8, over 2% of memory CD4, and about 0.38% of memory CD8 clonotypes. Naive subsets generally had larger estimated clonotype richness than memory subsets. Even with the large sequencing depth, rarefaction of the sorted-subset datasets indicated that sequencing was incomplete. Sampling was limited to blood, and TCR repertoires in tissue likely differ from TCR repertoires in blood.

The donors were healthy, HIV-negative adults who had no recently reported acute infections or vaccinations. All donors were Caucasian adults living in Nashville, Tennessee, USA. CD4+ T cells were enriched by magnetic negative selection; naive cells were then positively selected on CD45RA, and the negative fraction formed the memory subset. Blood was obtained by leukapheresis, after which PBMCs were separated by Ficoll-Histopaque density gradient centrifugation and cryopreserved in liquid nitrogen vapor phase. Analytical flow cytometry was used to check the purity and quantity of every magnetically sorted T cell population. From each sorted fraction, genomic DNA was isolated and quantified by UV absorbance on a Nanodrop 2000c. On this clone itself: What antigen it recognizes has not been identified. Base qualities are not recorded, but no much larger clone differs from it by a single base.

Using the deep immunoSEQ assay, multiplex PCR amplified TCR CDR3 regions from genomic DNA. Extracted genomic DNA from each cell subset was spread evenly across all wells of several immunoSEQ 96-well plates, with each plate serving as a replicate. For sorted subsets, roughly 200 ng of genomic DNA, equivalent to around 29,000 T cell genomes, went into each replicate PCR. The purified libraries were quantified using a Qubit 3.0 fluorometer, sized with a Bioanalyzer 2100, and then quantified again using the KAPA Library Quantification kit. A separate single-read 150-cycle Illumina NextSeq 550 flow cell was used to sequence each immunoSEQ 96-well plate. Per the source publication's procedure: The immunoSEQ output contained only junctional sequences without quality scores, so filtering could not match that applied to full-length reads. Sequences were annotated with PyIR, a Python wrapper for IgBLAST v1.9, using IMGT germline references to assign V/J genes and CDR3. Reads with weak V/J assignments (E-value above 1e-6), missing CDR3, stop codons, out-of-frame junctions, or ambiguous translated residues were removed. V3J clonotypes were defined as sequences sharing an identical inferred V gene, J gene, and CDR3 amino acid sequence. Percentage overlap between repertoires was calculated by dividing the number of shared unique clonotypes by the size of the smaller repertoire. RTK rarefaction, the Chao1 estimator, and Recon v2.1 estimates of unobserved clonotypes were used to assess repertoire richness. Generation probabilities were computed with OLGA for all TCRbeta clonotypes obtained by the gDNA method from four donors. TCRdb's version of the immuneACCESS table is confined to in-frame rearrangements and falls short of the full clone set. An unresolved V gene accounts for under half of the shortfall where checked; the remainder is of unknown origin. The DNA was the basis for D and trimming; V, J and clone size are from that table. Recorded for this sample are around 2.5 million clones; under 95% of them occurred a single time. The ten largest clones take up approximately 0.37% of the sample.

The rearrangement combines TRBV19 with TRBJ2-5, with the D call perhaps TRBD1 or TRBD2, each one matching 5 bases. This receptor was taken from a man in his late teens or twenties in good health. Some clones in this sample may be carry-over from other donors' samples. The sequenced sample was naive CD4+ T cells from PBMCs. Reading the label with the study, this specimen's cell subset or site is: CD45RA+ positively selected. At the DNA level, the sequence is TGTGCCAGTAGTATAGAGTTGGGGGTCACGAAAGAGACCCAGTACTTC. It codes for CASSIELGVTKETQYF.